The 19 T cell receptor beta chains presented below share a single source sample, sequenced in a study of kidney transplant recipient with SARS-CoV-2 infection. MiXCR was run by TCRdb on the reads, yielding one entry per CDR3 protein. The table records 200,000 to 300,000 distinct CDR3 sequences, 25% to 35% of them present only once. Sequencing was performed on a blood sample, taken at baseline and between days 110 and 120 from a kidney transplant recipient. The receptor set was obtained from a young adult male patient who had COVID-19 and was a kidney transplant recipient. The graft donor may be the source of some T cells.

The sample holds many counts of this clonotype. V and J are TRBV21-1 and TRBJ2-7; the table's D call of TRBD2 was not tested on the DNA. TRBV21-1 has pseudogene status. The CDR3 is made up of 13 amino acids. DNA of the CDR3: TGTGCCAGCAGCAGCCATCGGGTTCGGCCGACTATCTTC. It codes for CASSSHRVRPTIF.

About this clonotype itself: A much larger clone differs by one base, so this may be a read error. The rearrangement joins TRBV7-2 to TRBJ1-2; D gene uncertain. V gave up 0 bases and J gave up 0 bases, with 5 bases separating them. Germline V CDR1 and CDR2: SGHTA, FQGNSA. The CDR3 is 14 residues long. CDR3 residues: CASSLAVANYGYTF. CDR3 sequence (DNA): TGTGCCAGCAGCTTAGCGGTAGCTAACTATGGCTACACCTTC.

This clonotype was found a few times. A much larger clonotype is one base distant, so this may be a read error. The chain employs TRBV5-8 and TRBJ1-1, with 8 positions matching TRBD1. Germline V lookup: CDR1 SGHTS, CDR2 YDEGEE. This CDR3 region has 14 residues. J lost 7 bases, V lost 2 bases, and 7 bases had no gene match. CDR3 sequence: CASSFFKQGDEAFF. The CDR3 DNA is TGTGCCAGCAGCTTTTTTAAACAGGGGGATGAAGCTTTCTTT.

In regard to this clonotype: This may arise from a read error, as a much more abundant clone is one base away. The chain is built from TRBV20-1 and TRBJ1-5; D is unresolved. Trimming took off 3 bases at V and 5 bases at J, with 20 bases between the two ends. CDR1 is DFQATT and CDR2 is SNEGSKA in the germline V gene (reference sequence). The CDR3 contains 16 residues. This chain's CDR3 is CSARAPGFPADQPQHF. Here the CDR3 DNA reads TGCAGTGCTAGGGCACCAGGATTCCCTGCCGATCAGCCCCAGCATTTT.

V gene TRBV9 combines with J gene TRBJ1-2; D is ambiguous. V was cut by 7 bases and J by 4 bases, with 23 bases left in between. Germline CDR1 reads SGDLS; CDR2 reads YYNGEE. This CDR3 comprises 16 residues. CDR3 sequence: CASYAQYSRKTYGYTF. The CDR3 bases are TGTGCCAGCTACGCTCAGTACTCAAGAAAGACCTATGGCTACACCTTC.

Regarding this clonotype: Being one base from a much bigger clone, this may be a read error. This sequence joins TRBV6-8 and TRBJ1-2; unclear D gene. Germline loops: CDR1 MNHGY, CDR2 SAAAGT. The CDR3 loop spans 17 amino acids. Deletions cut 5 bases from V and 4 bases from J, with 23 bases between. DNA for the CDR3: TGTGCCAGCAGTACCCCCCGACGCTCTAGAAAGGCCTATGGCTACACCTTC. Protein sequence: CASSTPRRSRKAYGYTF.

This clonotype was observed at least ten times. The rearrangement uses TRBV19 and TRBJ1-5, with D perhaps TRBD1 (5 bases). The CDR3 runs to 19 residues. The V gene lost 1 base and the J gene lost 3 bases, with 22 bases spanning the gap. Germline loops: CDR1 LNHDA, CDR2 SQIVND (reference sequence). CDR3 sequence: CASSIGPGGQRDYNQPQHF. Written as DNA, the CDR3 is TGTGCCAGTAGTATAGGGCCTGGAGGGCAGAGGGACTACAATCAGCCCCAGCATTTT.

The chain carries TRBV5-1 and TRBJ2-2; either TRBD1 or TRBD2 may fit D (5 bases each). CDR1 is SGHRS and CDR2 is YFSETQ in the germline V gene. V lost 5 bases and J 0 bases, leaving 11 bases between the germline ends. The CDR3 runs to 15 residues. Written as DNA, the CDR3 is TGCGCCAGCAGAACCGGGACCACGAACACCGGGGAGCTGTTTTTT. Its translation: CASRTGTTNTGELFF.

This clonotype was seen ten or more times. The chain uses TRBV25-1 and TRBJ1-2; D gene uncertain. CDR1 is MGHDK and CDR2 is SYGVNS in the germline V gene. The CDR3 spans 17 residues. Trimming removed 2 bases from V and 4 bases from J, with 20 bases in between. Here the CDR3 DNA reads TGTGCCAGCAGTGAACTTGCAGAACTGGGAAAGACCTATGGCTACACCTTC. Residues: CASSELAELGKTYGYTF.

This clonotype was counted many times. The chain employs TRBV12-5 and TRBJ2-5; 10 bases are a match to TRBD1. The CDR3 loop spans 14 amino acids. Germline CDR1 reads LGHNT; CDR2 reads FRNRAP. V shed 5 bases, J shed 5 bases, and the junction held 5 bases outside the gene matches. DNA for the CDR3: TGTGCTAGTGGTCCTGGACAGGGGGTGGAGACCCAGTACTTC. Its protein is CASGPGQGVETQYF.

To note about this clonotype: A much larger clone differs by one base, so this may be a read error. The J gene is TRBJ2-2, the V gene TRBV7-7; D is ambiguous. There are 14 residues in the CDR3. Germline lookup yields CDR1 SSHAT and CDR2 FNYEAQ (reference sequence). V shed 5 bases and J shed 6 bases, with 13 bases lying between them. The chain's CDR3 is CASSRAPDSGELFF. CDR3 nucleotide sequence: TGTGCCAGCAGCCGGGCCCCTGACTCCGGGGAGCTGTTTTTT.

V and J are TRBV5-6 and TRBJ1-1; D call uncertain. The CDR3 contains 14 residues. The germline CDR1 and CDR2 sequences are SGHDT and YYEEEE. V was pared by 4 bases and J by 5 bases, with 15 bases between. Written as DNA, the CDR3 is TGTGCCAGCAGCGGATGGGGATTGTGGACTGAAGCTTTCTTT. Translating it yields CASSGWGLWTEAFF.

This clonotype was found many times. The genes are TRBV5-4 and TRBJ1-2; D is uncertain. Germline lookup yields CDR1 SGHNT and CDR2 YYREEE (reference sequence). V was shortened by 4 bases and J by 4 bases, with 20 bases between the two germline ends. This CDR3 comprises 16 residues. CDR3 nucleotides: TGTGCCAGCAGCCATTGCGTACCAGGAAAGACCTATGGCTACACCTTC. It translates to CASSHCVPGKTYGYTF.

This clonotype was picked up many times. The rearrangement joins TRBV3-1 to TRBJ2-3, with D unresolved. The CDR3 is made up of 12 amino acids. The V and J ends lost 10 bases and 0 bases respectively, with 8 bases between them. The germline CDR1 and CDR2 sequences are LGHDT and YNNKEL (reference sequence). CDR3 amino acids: CATKASTDTQYF. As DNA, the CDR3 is TGTGCCACGAAAGCTAGCACAGATACGCAGTATTTT.

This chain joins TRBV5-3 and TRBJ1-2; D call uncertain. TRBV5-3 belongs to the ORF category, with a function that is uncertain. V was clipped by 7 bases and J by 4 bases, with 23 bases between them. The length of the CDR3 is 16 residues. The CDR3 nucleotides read TGTGCCAGACCATCGCAAGTGGTGAGAAAGACCTATGGCTACACCTTC. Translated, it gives CARPSQVVRKTYGYTF.

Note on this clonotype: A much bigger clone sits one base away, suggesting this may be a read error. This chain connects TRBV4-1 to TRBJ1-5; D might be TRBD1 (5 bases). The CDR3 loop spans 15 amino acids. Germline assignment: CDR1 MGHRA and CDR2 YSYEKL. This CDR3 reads CARSQEPGRNQPQHF. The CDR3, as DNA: TGCGCCCGCAGCCAAGAGCCGGGGCGCAATCAGCCCCAGCATTTT.

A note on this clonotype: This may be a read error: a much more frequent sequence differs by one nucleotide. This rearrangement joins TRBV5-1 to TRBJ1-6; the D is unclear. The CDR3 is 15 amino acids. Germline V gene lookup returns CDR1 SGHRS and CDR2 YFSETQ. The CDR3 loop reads CAGSVDSSYNSPLHF. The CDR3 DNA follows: TGCGCCGGCAGCGTTGATAGCTCCTATAATTCACCCCTCCACTTT.

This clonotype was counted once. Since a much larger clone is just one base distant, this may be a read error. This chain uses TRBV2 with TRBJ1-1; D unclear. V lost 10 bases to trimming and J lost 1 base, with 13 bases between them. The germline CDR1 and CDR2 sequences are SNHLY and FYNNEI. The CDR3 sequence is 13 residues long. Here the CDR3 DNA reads TGTGCCAACCCATCAAAGGGGAACACTGAAGCTTTCTTT. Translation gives CANPSKGNTEAFF.

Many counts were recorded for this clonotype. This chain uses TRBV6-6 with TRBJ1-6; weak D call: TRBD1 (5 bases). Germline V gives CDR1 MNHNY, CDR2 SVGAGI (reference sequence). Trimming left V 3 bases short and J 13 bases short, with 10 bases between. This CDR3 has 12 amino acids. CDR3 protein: CASSYGAQPLHF. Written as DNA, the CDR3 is TGTGCCAGCAGTTATGGGGCCCAGCCCCTCCACTTT.